Listed below are T cell receptor beta chains from one sample, sequenced in a study of CD8 T cells in Susac syndrome. TCRdb reprocessed the immunoSEQ multiplex PCR reads with MiXCR, giving one entry per CDR3 protein. Counted here are about 180,000 distinct CDR3 sequences, roughly 96% occurring once; the ten biggest clones make up 0.16%. The sequenced sample was CD8+ T cells from PBMCs. The source of these receptors is a human donor with multiple sclerosis. The CDR3 runs from the conserved cysteine through the conserved F or W. The order of the fields is D gene, J gene, V gene, clone size, CDR3 protein, CDR3 DNA. The D gene is left open where the match is weak. The listing skips clone size in some rows; elsewhere it reads once, few, many or a size class.

TRBD2 TRBJ2-1 TRBV19 NA CASSILLTSNNEQFF TGTGCCAGTAGTATCCTATTGACTAGCAACAATGAGCAGTTCTTC
NA TRBJ2-3 TRBV6-1 NA CASSLSGEAYTDTQYF TGTGCCAGCAGCTTGTCGGGCGAAGCATACACAGATACGCAGTATTTT
NA TRBJ2-3 TRBV29-1 NA CSVEVLADTQYF TGCAGCGTAGAAGTCCTCGCAGATACGCAGTATTTT
NA TRBJ2-1 TRBV20-1 NA CSATEGISYNEQFF TGCAGTGCTACCGAAGGCATCTCCTACAATGAGCAGTTCTTC
NA TRBJ1-2 TRBV20-1 NA CSAVWASGYYGYTF TGCAGTGCTGTGTGGGCAAGCGGTTACTATGGCTACACCTTC
TRBD1 TRBJ2-7 TRBV12-3/TRBV12-4 NA CASTEQGSYEQYF TGTGCCAGCACTGAACAGGGGTCCTACGAGCAGTACTTC
NA TRBJ2-3 TRBV7-9 NA CASSPAGWSTDTQYF TGTGCCAGCAGCCCCGCCGGTTGGAGCACAGATACGCAGTATTTT
NA TRBJ2-1 TRBV14 NA CASSPPMRSYNEQFF TGTGCCAGCAGCCCCCCTATGAGGAGTTACAATGAGCAGTTCTTC
NA TRBJ2-7 TRBV4-1 NA CASSPGTQSSYEQYF TGCGCCAGCAGCCCCGGGACCCAGAGCTCCTACGAGCAGTACTTC
TRBD1 TRBJ2-7 TRBV29-1 NA CSSDRGKQYF TGCAGCTCTGACAGGGGCAAGCAGTACTTC
NA TRBJ2-5 TRBV27 NA CASSFLGEQETQYF TGTGCCAGCAGTTTCCTGGGTGAACAGGAGACCCAGTACTTC
NA TRBJ2-1 TRBV5-1 NA CASSLTGANEQFF TGCGCCAGCAGCTTGACGGGGGCCAATGAGCAGTTCTTC
NA TRBJ1-3 TRBV3-1 NA CASSQVSHGTIGNTIYF TGTGCCAGCAGCCAAGTCAGCCATGGGACCATCGGGAACACCATATATTTT
NA TRBJ2-4 TRBV24-1 NA CATSDFVSGAKNIQYF TGTGCCACCAGTGACTTTGTTTCGGGAGCCAAAAACATTCAGTACTTC
NA TRBJ2-5 TRBV3-1 NA CASTRAGTQYF TGTGCCAGCACCAGGGCTGGGACCCAGTACTTC
TRBD1 TRBJ2-7 TRBV30 NA CAWSWWRGQGRVNYEQYF TGTGCCTGGAGCTGGTGGCGGGGACAGGGGAGAGTAAACTACGAGCAGTACTTC
NA TRBJ2-5 TRBV9 once CASSSTGLRRETQYF TGTGCCAGCAGCTCCACGGGACTCCGCAGAGAGACCCAGTACTTC
TRBD2 TRBJ2-7 TRBV12-3/TRBV12-4 NA CASSRAGLDREQYF TGTGCCAGCAGTCGAGCGGGACTGGACCGCGAGCAGTACTTC
NA TRBJ2-7 TRBV20-1 NA CSARDVGSSYEQYF TGCAGTGCTAGAGATGTCGGCAGCTCCTACGAGCAGTACTTC
NA TRBJ2-1 TRBV29-1 NA CSVVPGNYNEQFF TGCAGCGTTGTGCCCGGAAACTACAATGAGCAGTTCTTC
NA TRBJ1-2 TRBV28 few CASSSGSYGYTF TGTGCCAGCAGTTCGGGATCCTATGGCTACACCTTC
NA TRBJ2-7 TRBV27 NA CASSPGDNTVGYEQYF TGTGCCAGCAGTCCTGGTGACAACACCGTCGGGTACGAGCAGTACTTC
TRBD2 TRBJ2-6 TRBV15 NA CATNGGFGANVLTF TGTGCCACCAACGGGGGGTTTGGGGCCAACGTCCTGACTTTC
NA TRBJ2-1 TRBV15 NA CATSWGSYNEQFF TGTGCCACCAGCTGGGGTTCCTACAATGAGCAGTTCTTC
NA TRBJ2-1 TRBV12-3/TRBV12-4 NA CASSYEESAYNEQFF TGTGCCAGCAGTTACGAGGAGTCGGCCTACAATGAGCAGTTCTTC
TRBD1 TRBJ1-2 TRBV29-1 NA CSARTGDTNYGYTF TGCAGCGCCAGGACAGGGGATACTAACTATGGCTACACCTTC